This T cell receptor beta chain originates from a study of Graves' ophthalmopathy and Graves' hyperthyroidism. Amplified material comprised TCR beta CDR3 regions derived from RNA transcripts. First-round RT-PCR relied on HTBI primers, and a second-round multiplex PCR came next. TCRdb independently ran MiXCR on the multiplex PCR reads; one entry per CDR3 protein. This table has roughly 400,000 distinct CDR3 sequences, around 20% appearing once. Excluded: other autoimmune disease, uncontrolled infection, pregnancy or lactation. The J segment lost 6 bases and the V segment lost 0 bases, leaving 5 bases of the junction unmatched. This CDR3 contains 14 residues. The germline gives CDR1 LNHNV, CDR2 YYDKDF (reference sequence). On this clonotype itself: Its antigen remains unidentified.

Findings and caveats of the study: Both a roughly 64% sensitivity and an approximately 72% specificity characterized the model's predictions of ophthalmopathy progression. Clonotypes were expanded in thyroid at above 0.001 frequency, and most also appeared in blood.

Specimen: peripheral blood. The chain is built from TRBV15 and TRBJ2-7; 7 bases match TRBD1. The clonotype was recovered from a woman in her late teens or twenties with Graves' ophthalmopathy. The CDR3: CATSREGQWGEQYF. The CDR3 DNA reads TGTGCCACCAGCAGAGAGGGACAGTGGGGCGAGCAGTACTTC.